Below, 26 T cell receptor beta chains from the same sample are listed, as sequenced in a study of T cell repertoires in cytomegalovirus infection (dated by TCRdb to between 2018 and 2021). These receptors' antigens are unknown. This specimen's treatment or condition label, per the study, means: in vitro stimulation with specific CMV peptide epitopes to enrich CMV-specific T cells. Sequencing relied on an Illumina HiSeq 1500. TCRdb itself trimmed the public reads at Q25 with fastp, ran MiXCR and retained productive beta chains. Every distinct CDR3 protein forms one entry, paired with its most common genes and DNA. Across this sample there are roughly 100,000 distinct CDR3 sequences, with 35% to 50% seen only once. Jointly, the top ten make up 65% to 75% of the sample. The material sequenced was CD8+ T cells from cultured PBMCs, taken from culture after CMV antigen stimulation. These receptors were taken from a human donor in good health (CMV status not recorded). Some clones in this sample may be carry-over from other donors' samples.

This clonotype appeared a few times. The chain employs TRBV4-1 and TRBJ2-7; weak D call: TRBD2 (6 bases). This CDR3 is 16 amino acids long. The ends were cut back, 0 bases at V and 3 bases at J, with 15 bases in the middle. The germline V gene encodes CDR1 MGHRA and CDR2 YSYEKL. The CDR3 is CASSQDITSGYYEQYF. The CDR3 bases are TGCGCCAGCAGCCAAGATATTACGAGCGGGTACTACGAGCAGTACTTC.

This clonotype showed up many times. CDR3 DNA: TGTGCCAGCAGCTCCCGGGACGCTAGCTCTGGGGCCAACGTCCTGACTTTC. Protein: CASSSRDASSGANVLTF. The V call is TRBV7-9, the J call TRBJ2-6; the D gene could be TRBD1 or TRBD2 (5 bases each). This CDR3 is 17 amino acids long. Germline assignment: CDR1 SEHNR and CDR2 FQNEAQ (reference sequence). With 4 bases removed from V and 0 bases from J, the gap between germline ends came to 13 bases.

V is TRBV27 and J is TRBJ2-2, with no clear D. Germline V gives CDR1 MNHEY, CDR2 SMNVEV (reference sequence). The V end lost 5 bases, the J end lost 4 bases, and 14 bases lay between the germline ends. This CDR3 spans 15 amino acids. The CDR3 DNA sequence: TGTGCCAGCAGTCTAGGGCCTCCTGGCACCGGGGAGCTGTTTTTT. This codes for CASSLGPPGTGELFF.

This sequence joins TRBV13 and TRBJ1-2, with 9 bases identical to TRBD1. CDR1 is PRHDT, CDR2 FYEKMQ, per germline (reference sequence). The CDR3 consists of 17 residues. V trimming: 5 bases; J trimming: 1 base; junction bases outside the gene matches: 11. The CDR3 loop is CASSLWTGATSNYGYTF. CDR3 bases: TGTGCCAGCAGCCTATGGACAGGGGCGACCAGTAACTATGGCTACACCTTC.

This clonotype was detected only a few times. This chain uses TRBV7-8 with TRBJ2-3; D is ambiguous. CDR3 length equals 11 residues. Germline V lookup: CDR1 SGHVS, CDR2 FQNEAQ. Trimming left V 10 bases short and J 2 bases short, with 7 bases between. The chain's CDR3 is CATDDTDTQYF. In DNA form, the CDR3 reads TGTGCCACCGACGACACAGATACGCAGTATTTT.

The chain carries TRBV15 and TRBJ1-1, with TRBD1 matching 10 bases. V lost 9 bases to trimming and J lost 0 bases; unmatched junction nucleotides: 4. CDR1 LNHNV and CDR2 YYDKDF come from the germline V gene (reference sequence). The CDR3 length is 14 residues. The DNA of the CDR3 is TGTGCCACTCAGACAGGGGGCCTGAACACTGAAGCTTTCTTT. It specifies CATQTGGLNTEAFF. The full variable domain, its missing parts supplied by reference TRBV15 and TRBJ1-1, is DAMVIQNPRYQVTQFGKPVTLSCSQTLNHNVMYWYQQKSSQAPKLLFHYYDKDFNNEADTPDNFQSRRPNTSFCFLDIRSPGLGDTAMYLCATQTGGLNTEAFFGQGTRLTVV.

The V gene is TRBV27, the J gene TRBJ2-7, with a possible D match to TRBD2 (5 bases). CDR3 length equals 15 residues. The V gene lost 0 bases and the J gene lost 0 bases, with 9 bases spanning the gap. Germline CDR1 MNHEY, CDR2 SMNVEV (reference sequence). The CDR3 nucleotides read TGTGCCAGCAGTTTATCGAGCGGAAGCTCCTACGAGCAGTACTTC. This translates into CASSLSSGSSYEQYF.

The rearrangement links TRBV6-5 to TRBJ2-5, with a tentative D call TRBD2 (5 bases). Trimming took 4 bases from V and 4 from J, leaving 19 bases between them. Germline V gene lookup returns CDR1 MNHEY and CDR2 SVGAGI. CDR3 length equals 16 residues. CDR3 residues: CASSSLEGGGGETQYF. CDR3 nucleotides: TGTGCCAGCAGTTCCCTAGAGGGTGGTGGAGGAGAGACCCAGTACTTC.

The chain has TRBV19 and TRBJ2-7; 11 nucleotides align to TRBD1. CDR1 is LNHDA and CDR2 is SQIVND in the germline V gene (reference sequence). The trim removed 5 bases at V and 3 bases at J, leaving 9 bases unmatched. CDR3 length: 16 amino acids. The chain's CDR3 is CASSALRDRGFYEQYF. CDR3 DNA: TGTGCCAGTAGTGCCCTCCGGGACAGGGGGTTCTACGAGCAGTACTTC.

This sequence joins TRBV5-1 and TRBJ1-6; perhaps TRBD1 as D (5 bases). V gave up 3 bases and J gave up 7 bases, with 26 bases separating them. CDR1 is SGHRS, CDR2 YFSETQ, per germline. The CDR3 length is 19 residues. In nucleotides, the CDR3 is TGCGCCAGCAGCTCTCATACACCGGGACCCTCAAAACAAAATTCACCCCTCCACTTT. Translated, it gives CASSSHTPGPSKQNSPLHF. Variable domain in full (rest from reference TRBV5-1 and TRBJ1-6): KAGVTQTPRYLIKTRGQQVTLSCSPISGHRSVSWYQQTPGQGLQFLFEYFSETQRNKGNFPGRFSGRQFSNSRSEMNVSTLELGDSALYLCASSSHTPGPSKQNSPLHFGNGTRLTVT.

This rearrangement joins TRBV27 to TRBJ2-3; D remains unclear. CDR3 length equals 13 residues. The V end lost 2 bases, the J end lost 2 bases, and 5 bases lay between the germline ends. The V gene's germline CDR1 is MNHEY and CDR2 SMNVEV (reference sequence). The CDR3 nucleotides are TGTGCCAGCAGTTTAGCCACCACAGATACGCAGTATTTT. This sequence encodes CASSLATTDTQYF.

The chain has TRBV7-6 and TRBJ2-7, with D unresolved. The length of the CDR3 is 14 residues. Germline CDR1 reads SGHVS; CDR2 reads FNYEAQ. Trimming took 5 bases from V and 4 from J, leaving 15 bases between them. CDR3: CASSAAGTWYEQYF. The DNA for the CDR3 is TGTGCCAGCAGCGCGGCAGGAACATGGTACGAGCAGTACTTC.

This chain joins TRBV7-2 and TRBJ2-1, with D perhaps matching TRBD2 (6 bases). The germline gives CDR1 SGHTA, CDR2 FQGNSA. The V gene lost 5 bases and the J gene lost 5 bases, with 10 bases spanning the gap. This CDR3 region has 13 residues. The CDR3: CASSAGGNNEQFF. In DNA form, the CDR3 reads TGTGCCAGCAGCGCCGGGGGTAACAATGAGCAGTTCTTC.

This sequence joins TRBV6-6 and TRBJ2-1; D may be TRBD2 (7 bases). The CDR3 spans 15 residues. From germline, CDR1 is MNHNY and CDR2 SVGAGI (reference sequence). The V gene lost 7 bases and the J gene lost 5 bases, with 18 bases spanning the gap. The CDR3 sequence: CASTSKGGPDNEQFF. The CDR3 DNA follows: TGTGCCAGCACCTCCAAGGGGGGGCCGGACAATGAGCAGTTCTTC.

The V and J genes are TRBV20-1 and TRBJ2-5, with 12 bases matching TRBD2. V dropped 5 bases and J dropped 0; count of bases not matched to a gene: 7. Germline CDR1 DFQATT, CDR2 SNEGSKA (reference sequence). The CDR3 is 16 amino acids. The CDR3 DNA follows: TGCAGTGCTCCAGGACTAGCGGGAATATACCAAGAGACCCAGTACTTC. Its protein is CSAPGLAGIYQETQYF.

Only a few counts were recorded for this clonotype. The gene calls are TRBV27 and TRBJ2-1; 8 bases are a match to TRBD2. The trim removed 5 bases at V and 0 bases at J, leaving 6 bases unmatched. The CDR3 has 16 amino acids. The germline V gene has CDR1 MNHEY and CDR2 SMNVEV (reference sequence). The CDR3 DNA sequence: TGTGCCAGCAGTCCTTGGGGGACTAGCTCCTACAATGAGCAGTTCTTC. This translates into CASSPWGTSSYNEQFF.

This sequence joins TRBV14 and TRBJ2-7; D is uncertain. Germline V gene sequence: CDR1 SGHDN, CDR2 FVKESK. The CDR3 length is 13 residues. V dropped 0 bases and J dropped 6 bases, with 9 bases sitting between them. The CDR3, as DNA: TGTGCCAGCAGCCAAGATAGACGTAGCGAGCAGTACTTC. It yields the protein CASSQDRRSEQYF.

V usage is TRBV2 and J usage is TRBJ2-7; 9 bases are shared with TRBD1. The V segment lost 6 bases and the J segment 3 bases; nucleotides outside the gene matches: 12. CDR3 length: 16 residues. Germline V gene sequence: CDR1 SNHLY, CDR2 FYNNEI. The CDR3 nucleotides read TGTGCCAGCAGGACGGGGGACAGGGAAATAAACTACGAGCAGTACTTC. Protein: CASRTGDREINYEQYF.

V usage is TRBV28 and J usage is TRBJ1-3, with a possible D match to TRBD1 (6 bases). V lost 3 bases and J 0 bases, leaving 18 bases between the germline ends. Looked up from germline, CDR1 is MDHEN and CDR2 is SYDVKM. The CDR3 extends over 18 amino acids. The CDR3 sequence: CASSFMGQVLISGNTIYF. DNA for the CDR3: TGTGCCAGCAGTTTCATGGGACAAGTCCTAATCTCTGGAAACACCATATATTTT.

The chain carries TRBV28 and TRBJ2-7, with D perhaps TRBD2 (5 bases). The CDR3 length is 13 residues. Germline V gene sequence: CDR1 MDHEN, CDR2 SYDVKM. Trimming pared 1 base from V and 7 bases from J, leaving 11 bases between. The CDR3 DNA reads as TGTGCCAGCAGTTTATCTGGGAGCGAGGAGCAGTACTTC. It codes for CASSLSGSEEQYF.

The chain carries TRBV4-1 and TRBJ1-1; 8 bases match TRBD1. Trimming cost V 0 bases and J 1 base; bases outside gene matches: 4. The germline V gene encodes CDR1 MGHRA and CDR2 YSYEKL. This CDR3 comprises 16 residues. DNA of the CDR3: TGCGCCAGCAGCCAAGACACAGGGACAGGGAACACTGAAGCTTTCTTT. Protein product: CASSQDTGTGNTEAFF.

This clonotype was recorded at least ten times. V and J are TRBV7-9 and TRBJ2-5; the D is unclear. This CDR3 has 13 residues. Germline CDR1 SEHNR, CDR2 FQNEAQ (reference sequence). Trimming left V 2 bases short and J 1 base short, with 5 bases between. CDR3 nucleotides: TGTGCCAGCAGCTTACGGTCCCAAGAGACCCAGTACTTC. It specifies CASSLRSQETQYF.

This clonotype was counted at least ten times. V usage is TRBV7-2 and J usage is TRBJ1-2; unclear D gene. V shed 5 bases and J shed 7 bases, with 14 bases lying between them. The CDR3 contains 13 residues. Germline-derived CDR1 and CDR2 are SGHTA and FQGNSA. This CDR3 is CASSACLLAGYTF. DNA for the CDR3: TGTGCCAGCAGCGCCTGCCTGCTGGCTGGCTACACCTTC.

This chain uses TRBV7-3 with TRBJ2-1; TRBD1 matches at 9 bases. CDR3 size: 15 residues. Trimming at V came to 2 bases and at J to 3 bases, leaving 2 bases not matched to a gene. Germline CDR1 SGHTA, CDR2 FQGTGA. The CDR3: CASSLPTGGYNEQFF. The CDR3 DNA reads TGTGCCAGCAGCTTACCGACAGGGGGCTACAATGAGCAGTTCTTC.

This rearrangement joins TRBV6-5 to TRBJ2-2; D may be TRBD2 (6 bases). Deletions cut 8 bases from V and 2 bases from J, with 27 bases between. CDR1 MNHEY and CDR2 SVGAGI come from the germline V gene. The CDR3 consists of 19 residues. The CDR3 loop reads CASYGGGPGLRDNTGELFF. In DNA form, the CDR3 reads TGTGCCAGCTACGGGGGAGGACCGGGGCTCCGGGATAACACCGGGGAGCTGTTTTTT.

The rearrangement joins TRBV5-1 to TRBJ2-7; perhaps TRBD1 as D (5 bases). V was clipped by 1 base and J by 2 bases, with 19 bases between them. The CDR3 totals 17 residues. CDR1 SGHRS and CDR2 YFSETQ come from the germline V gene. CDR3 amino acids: CASSLFPGGASTYEQYF. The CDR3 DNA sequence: TGCGCCAGCAGCTTGTTCCCCGGTGGGGCAAGCACCTACGAGCAGTACTTC.